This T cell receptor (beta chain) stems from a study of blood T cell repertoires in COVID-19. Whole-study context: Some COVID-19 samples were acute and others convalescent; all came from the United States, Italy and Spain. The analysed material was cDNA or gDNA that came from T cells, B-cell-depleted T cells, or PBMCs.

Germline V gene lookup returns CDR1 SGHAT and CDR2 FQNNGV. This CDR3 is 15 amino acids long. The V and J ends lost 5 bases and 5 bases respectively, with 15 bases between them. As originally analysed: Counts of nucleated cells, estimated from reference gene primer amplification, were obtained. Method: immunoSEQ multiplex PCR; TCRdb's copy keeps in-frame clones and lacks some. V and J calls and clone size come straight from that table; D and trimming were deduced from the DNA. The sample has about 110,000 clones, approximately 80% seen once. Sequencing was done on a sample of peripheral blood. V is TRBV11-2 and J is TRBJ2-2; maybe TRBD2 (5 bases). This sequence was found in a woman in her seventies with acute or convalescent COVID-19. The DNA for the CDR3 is TGTGCCAGCAGCCCCGGGGTACGGGAAACCGGGGAGCTGTTTTTT. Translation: CASSPGVRETGELFF.